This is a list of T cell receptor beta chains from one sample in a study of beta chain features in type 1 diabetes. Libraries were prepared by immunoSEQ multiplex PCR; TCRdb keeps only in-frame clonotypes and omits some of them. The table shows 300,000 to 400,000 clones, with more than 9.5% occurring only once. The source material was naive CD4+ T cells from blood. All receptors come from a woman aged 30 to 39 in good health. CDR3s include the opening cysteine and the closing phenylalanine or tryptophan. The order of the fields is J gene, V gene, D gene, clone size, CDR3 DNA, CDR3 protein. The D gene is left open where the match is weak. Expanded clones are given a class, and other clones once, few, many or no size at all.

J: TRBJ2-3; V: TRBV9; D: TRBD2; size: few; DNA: TGTGCCAGCAGCCTCACCGGGACTAGCAGATCAGATACGCAGTATTTT; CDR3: CASSLTGTSRSDTQYF
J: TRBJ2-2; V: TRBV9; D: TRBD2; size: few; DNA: TGTGCCAGCAGCGTAAGGCGGGAGGACCCCACCGGGGAGCTGTTTTTT; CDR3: CASSVRREDPTGELFF
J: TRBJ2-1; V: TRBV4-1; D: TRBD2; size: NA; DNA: TGCGCCAGCAGTCAAGGCGGGAGAGGCAATTCCAATGAGCAGTTCTTC; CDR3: CASSQGGRGNSNEQFF
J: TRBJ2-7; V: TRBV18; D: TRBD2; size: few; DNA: TGTGCCAGCTCACCCCGTTGGCGGGAGGAACGCGAGCAGTACTTC; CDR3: CASSPRWREEREQYF
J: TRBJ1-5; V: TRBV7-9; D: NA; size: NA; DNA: TGTGCCAGCGGGAGGGACACCGACCAGCCCCAGCATTTT; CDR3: CASGRDTDQPQHF
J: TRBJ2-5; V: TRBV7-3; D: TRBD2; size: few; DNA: TGTGCCAGCAGCTACCAAGCGGGAGGGGAGACCCAGTACTTC; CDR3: CASSYQAGGETQYF
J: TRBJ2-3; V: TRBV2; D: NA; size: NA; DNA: TGTGCCAGCAGGCGGGGAGTGGGGGATACGCAGTATTTT; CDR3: CASRRGVGDTQYF
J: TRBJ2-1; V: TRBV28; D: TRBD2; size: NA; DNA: TGTGCCTGGGGAGGACTAGCGGGAGGGCCACCCTCCTACAATGAGCAGTTCTTC; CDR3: CAWGGLAGGPPSYNEQFF
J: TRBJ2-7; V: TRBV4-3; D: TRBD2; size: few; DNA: TGCGCCAGCAGCCCCATACCGGAGTGGGGGGAGGGCATAAGGAACGAGCAGTACTTC; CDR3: CASSPIPEWGEGIRNEQYF
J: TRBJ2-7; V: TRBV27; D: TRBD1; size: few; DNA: TGTGCCAGCAGTTCCGGGACAGGGCGGTTTAGACCCTACGAGCAGTACTTC; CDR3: CASSSGTGRFRPYEQYF
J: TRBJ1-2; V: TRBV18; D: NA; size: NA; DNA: TGTGCCAGCTCTCGTCAGACAGATGGCTACACCTTC; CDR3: CASSRQTDGYTF
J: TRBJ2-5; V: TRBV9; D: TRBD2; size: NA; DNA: TGTGCCAGCAGCGATCCGGGACTAGCGGGTGGAGAGACCCAGTACTTC; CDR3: CASSDPGLAGGETQYF
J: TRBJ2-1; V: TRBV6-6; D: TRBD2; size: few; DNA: TGTGCCAGCAGGGGACTAGCGGGGGTAACCTACAATGAGCAGTTCTTC; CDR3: CASRGLAGVTYNEQFF
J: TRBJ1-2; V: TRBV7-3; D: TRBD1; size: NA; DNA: TGTGCCAGCAGCTTAACGGGGACAGGGCTAGGCTACACCTTC; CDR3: CASSLTGTGLGYTF
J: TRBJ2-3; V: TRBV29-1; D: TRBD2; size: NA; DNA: TGCAGCGTTGGGACTAGCGGGAGCACAGATACGCAGTATTTT; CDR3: CSVGTSGSTDTQYF
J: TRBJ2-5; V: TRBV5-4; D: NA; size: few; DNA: TGTGCCAGCAACCTCTTGGGGGGATCCGGGGAGACCCAGTACTTC; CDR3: CASNLLGGSGETQYF
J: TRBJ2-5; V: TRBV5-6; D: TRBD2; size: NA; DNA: TGTGCCAGCAGCCCGGAACTAGCGGGCCTTGGGACCCAGTACTTC; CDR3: CASSPELAGLGTQYF
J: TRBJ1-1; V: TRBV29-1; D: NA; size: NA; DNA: TGCAGCGTTGCCCTGCGTTCGAAGAGCGCTGAAGCTCTCTTT; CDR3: CSVALRSKSAEALF
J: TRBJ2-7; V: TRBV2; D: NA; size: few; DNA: TGTGCCAGCACTTGGGAGTCCTACGAGCAGTACTTC; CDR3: CASTWESYEQYF
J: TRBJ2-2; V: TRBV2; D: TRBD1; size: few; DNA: TGTGCCAGCAGTGCACAGGGGTCCGGGGAGCTGTTTTTT; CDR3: CASSAQGSGELFF
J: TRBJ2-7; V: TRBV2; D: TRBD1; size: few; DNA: TGTGCCAGCAGAGGGGACAGACTCTCCTACGAGCAGTACTTC; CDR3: CASRGDRLSYEQYF
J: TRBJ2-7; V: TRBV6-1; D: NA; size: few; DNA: TGTGCCAGCAGTGGGAGAGGGGGCCTAGCGGGCCTCTCCTACGAGCAGTACTTC; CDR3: CASSGRGGLAGLSYEQYF
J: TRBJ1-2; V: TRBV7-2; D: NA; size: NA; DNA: TGTGCCAGCAGCTTAGACCAGCGCTATGGCTACACCTTC; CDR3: CASSLDQRYGYTF
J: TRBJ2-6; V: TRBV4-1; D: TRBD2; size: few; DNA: TGCGCCAGCAGCCCCGGACTAGCGGGCGCCTCTGGGGCCAACGTCCTGACTTTC; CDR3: CASSPGLAGASGANVLTF
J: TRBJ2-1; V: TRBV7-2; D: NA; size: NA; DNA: TGTGCCAGCAGCTTACTGAGGGGGAATGAGCAGTTCTTC; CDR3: CASSLLRGNEQFF
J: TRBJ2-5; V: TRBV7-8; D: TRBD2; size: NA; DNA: TGTGCCAGCAGCCGGGGAGGGACTAGCGGGAGCCAAGAGACCCAGTACTTC; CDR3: CASSRGGTSGSQETQYF
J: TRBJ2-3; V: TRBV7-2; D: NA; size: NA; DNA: TGTGCCAGCAGCTTTAGTCCAGATACGCAGTATTTT; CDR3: CASSFSPDTQYF
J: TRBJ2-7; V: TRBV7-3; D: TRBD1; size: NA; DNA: TGTGCCAGCAGCTTGACCGGGACAGGGAGATACGAGCAGTACTTC; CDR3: CASSLTGTGRYEQYF
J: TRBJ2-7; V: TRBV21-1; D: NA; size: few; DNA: TGTGCCAGCAGCACTTGGACTAGCGGGAGGGGATACGAGCAGTACTTC; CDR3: CASSTWTSGRGYEQYF
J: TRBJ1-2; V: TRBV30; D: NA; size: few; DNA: TGTGCCTGGAGTGAACTCCCCCTACATGGCTACACCTTC; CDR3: CAWSELPLHGYTF
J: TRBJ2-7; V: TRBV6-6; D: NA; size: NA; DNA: TGTGCCAGCAGCCGTGTTGCCGGGACATATCTACACGAGCAGTACTTC; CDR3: CASSRVAGTYLHEQYF